One and the same sample provided the 15 T cell receptor beta chains below, sequenced in a study of blood T cells in healthy people across ages. For the second PCR, which ran for about 7 to 11 cycles, a sample-barcoded 5' primer and a J-beta primer mix were used. TCRdb re-called the 5' RACE reads with MiXCR, one entry per CDR3 protein. The sample contains about 1.8 million distinct CDR3 sequences, less than 50% of which appear only once. The sample was blood. The receptors stem from a middle-aged woman in good health.

The rearrangement joins TRBV28 to TRBJ2-7; the D is unclear. Trimming took off 5 bases at V and 10 bases at J, with 15 bases between the two ends. This CDR3 has 12 amino acids. Germline-derived CDR1 and CDR2 are MDHEN and SYDVKM. CDR3 nucleotide sequence: TGTGCCAGCAGTGAGGCTTGGATGGTTCAGTACTTC. Encoded protein: CASSEAWMVQYF.

This chain joins TRBV11-2 and TRBJ2-3; 8 bases match TRBD2. Germline CDR1 SGHAT, CDR2 FQNNGV. Trimming took 5 bases from V and 5 from J; bases not matched to a gene: 12. The CDR3 consists of 16 residues. The CDR3 DNA is TGTGCCAGCAGCACAGCGGGGGCTGACTTAGGAGATACGCAGTATTTT. Translation gives CASSTAGADLGDTQYF.

This clonotype was observed a handful of times. The rearrangement uses TRBV29-1 and TRBJ2-7; 8 nucleotides align to TRBD1. With 5 bases clipped from V and 0 bases from J, the junction kept 9 bases outside the gene matches. Germline V gene sequence: CDR1 SQVTM, CDR2 ANQGSEA. The CDR3 spans 15 residues. The CDR3 sequence is CSVSLWTGSSYEQYF. CDR3 nucleotides: TGCAGCGTTAGTCTTTGGACAGGGTCCTCCTACGAGCAGTACTTC.

V gene TRBV9 combines with J gene TRBJ1-6; D gene uncertain. CDR1 is SGDLS and CDR2 is YYNGEE in the germline V gene. The CDR3 is 12 amino acids. V lost 6 bases and J 8 bases, leaving 9 bases between the germline ends. The CDR3 reads CASTTGHSPLHF. DNA of the CDR3: TGTGCCAGCACCACCGGGCATTCACCCCTCCACTTT.

The chain joins TRBV5-1 to TRBJ2-1, with D possibly TRBD1 on 6 matching bases. The V end lost 3 bases, the J end lost 4 bases, and 11 bases lay between the germline ends. The CDR3 runs to 14 residues. Looked up from germline, CDR1 is SGHRS and CDR2 is YFSETQ. CDR3 coding DNA: TGCGCCAGCAGCTGGTCACAGGGTTACAATGAGCAGTTCTTC. It is translated as CASSWSQGYNEQFF.

V usage is TRBV20-1 and J usage is TRBJ2-5; D may be TRBD2 (6 bases). The CDR3 consists of 10 residues. Trimming shortened V by 5 bases and J by 10 bases, and 11 bases separated the two germline ends. Per germline, CDR1 DFQATT and CDR2 SNEGSKA (reference sequence). CDR3: CSASDGGQYF. CDR3 nucleotides: TGCAGTGCTTCAGACGGGGGCCAGTACTTC.

The chain carries TRBV20-1 and TRBJ2-1, with D possibly TRBD2 on 6 matching bases. The CDR3 is 15 amino acids. V was pared by 5 bases and J by 7 bases, with 21 bases between. Germline V CDR1 and CDR2: DFQATT, SNEGSKA (reference sequence). This CDR3 reads CSAFALAGPTNEQFF. The CDR3 bases are TGCAGTGCTTTCGCTCTGGCGGGACCCACTAATGAGCAGTTCTTC.

V gene TRBV28 combines with J gene TRBJ2-7; D perhaps matches TRBD1 (5 bases). The CDR3 sequence is 13 residues long. Trimming pared 8 bases from V and 6 bases from J, leaving 17 bases between. Germline CDR1 reads MDHEN; CDR2 reads SYDVKM. The CDR3 sequence: CASVTLTEAEQYF. The CDR3 bases are TGTGCCAGCGTAACCCTGACAGAAGCCGAGCAGTACTTC.

The genes are TRBV20-1 and TRBJ1-2, with D perhaps matching TRBD1 (5 bases). CDR1 and CDR2 (germline): DFQATT, SNEGSKA (reference sequence). The CDR3 is 14 residues long. V dropped 6 bases and J dropped 5 bases, with 19 bases sitting between them. CDR3 DNA sequence: TGCAGTGCCCCTATTACGGCGGCAGGGTATGGCTACACCTTC. This codes for CSAPITAAGYGYTF.

The sample holds a few counts of this clonotype. The gene calls are TRBV7-2 and TRBJ2-4; D is perhaps TRBD1 (5 bases). This CDR3 comprises 16 residues. CDR1 SGHTA and CDR2 FQGNSA come from the germline V gene. V lost 3 bases and J lost 0, with 12 bases in between. The CDR3 DNA reads as TGTGCCAGCAGCTTCCCCCGCAGGGAAGCCAAAAACATTCAGTACTTC. It yields the protein CASSFPRREAKNIQYF.

This clonotype was counted between two and nine times. The chain is built from TRBV4-1 and TRBJ2-1, with D perhaps TRBD1 or TRBD2 (6 bases each). V was cut by 3 bases and J by 2 bases, with 8 bases left in between. The CDR3 has 14 amino acids. The germline V gene encodes CDR1 MGHRA and CDR2 YSYEKL. CDR3 protein: CASSHGGPYNEQFF. The CDR3, as DNA: TGCGCCAGCAGCCATGGGGGGCCCTACAATGAGCAGTTCTTC.

This chain joins TRBV18 and TRBJ2-4, with D possibly being TRBD1 or TRBD2 (5 bases each). The J call could be wrong; TRBJ2-7 is a better fit for the DNA end. Germline V gene sequence: CDR1 KGHSH, CDR2 LQKENI. The CDR3 totals 15 residues. Here the CDR3 DNA reads TGTGCCAGCTCCCCTTTGGGACGGGCGAACTACGAGCAGTACTTC. The encoded protein is CASSPLGRANYEQYF.

V and J are TRBV28 and TRBJ1-1; D is ambiguous. The CDR3 loop spans 14 amino acids. Germline V CDR1 and CDR2: MDHEN, SYDVKM. With 5 bases removed from V and 1 base from J, the gap between germline ends came to 11 bases. The CDR3 DNA sequence: TGTGCCAGCAGTCAGATCGACACGAACACTGAAGCTTTCTTT. It specifies CASSQIDTNTEAFF.

This clonotype was detected only a few times. The rearrangement links TRBV6-2 or TRBV6-3 to TRBJ1-2, with unresolved D. CDR3 length: 13 amino acids. The germline V and J ends were trimmed by 0 bases and 6 bases, with 8 bases remaining between them. From germline, CDR1 is MNHEY and CDR2 SVGEGT. The CDR3, as DNA: TGTGCCAGCAGTTACTCGATCGTGAATGGCTACACCTTC. It codes for CASSYSIVNGYTF.

A few counts support this clonotype. V is TRBV27 and J is TRBJ2-4; D may be TRBD1 (7 bases). The V end was cut by 3 bases, the J end by 0 bases, with 12 bases between. The V gene's germline CDR1 is MNHEY and CDR2 SMNVEV (reference sequence). The CDR3 is 16 amino acids. CDR3 residues: CASSFYRGLAKNIQYF. Written as DNA, the CDR3 is TGTGCCAGCAGTTTTTACAGGGGACTAGCCAAAAACATTCAGTACTTC.